Listed below are T cell receptor beta chains from one sample, sequenced in a study of T cell responses to AZD1222 COVID-19 vaccine. The assay was immunoSEQ multiplex PCR, and TCRdb's table has in-frame clones only and misses some. Of approximately 77,000 clones listed, 70% to 90% are singletons. The sequencing used peripheral blood, collected 28 days after the second AZD1222 dose. The receptor set was obtained from an adult who received the AZD1222 COVID-19 vaccine. CDR3s include the opening cysteine and the closing phenylalanine or tryptophan. Each record gives: V gene, J gene, D gene, clone size, CDR3 DNA, CDR3 protein. The D gene is left open where the match is weak. Expanded clones are given a class, and other clones once, few, many or no size at all.

v_call: TRBV5-1; j_call: TRBJ2-7; d_call: TRBD2; clone_size: .; cdr3_nt: TGCGCCAGCAGCCAGACTAGCGGAACCTACGAGCAGTACTTC; cdr3_aa: CASSQTSGTYEQYF
v_call: TRBV19; j_call: TRBJ1-2; d_call: TRBD1; clone_size: once; cdr3_nt: TGTGCCAGTAGCGGACAGGGGACCTATGGCTACACCTTC; cdr3_aa: CASSGQGTYGYTF
v_call: TRBV5-6; j_call: TRBJ1-6; d_call: .; clone_size: medium-sized; cdr3_nt: TGTGCCAGCAGCTTGGGGGCCCCTAATTCACCCCTCCACTTT; cdr3_aa: CASSLGAPNSPLHF
v_call: TRBV7-6; j_call: TRBJ2-4; d_call: .; clone_size: once; cdr3_nt: TGTGCCAGCAGCTTAGATGGCATTCAGTACTTC; cdr3_aa: CASSLDGIQYF
v_call: TRBV28; j_call: TRBJ1-2; d_call: .; clone_size: .; cdr3_nt: TGTGCCAGCACCTCCCGGGGCGCTGAGGATGGCTACACCTTC; cdr3_aa: CASTSRGAEDGYTF
v_call: TRBV5-8; j_call: TRBJ2-5; d_call: TRBD1; clone_size: .; cdr3_nt: TGTGCCAGCAGCACTGGACAGGGGGCGAGAGAGACCCAGTACTTC; cdr3_aa: CASSTGQGARETQYF
v_call: TRBV28; j_call: TRBJ1-3; d_call: .; clone_size: .; cdr3_nt: TGTGCCAGCAGTTTCTGGGGGGGAAACACCATATATTTT; cdr3_aa: CASSFWGGNTIYF
v_call: TRBV4-2; j_call: TRBJ1-3; d_call: TRBD1; clone_size: .; cdr3_nt: TGTGCCAGCAGTCCCGGGACAGTTCGCTCTGGAAACACCATATATTTT; cdr3_aa: CASSPGTVRSGNTIYF
v_call: TRBV5-4; j_call: TRBJ1-1; d_call: .; clone_size: .; cdr3_nt: TGTGCCAGCAGCTCCGCAAGCGGGGACACTGAAGCTTTCTTT; cdr3_aa: CASSSASGDTEAFF
v_call: TRBV7-2; j_call: TRBJ2-1; d_call: .; clone_size: .; cdr3_nt: TGTGCCAGCAGCTTAGGAGCGCTATCCTACAATGAGCAGTTCTTC; cdr3_aa: CASSLGALSYNEQFF
v_call: TRBV5-1; j_call: TRBJ1-1; d_call: TRBD1; clone_size: once; cdr3_nt: TGCGCCAGCAGAAGACAGGGTGAGGGCACTGAAGCTTTCTTT; cdr3_aa: CASRRQGEGTEAFF
v_call: TRBV10-3; j_call: TRBJ1-6; d_call: .; clone_size: once; cdr3_nt: TGTGCCATCAGTGACCCAGCGGGGAGCTCCTATAATTCACCCCTCCACTTT; cdr3_aa: CAISDPAGSSYNSPLHF
v_call: TRBV28; j_call: TRBJ1-4; d_call: .; clone_size: .; cdr3_nt: TGTGCCAGCACCCCCCCACAGGGTAATAATGAAAAACTGTTTTTT; cdr3_aa: CASTPPQGNNEKLFF
v_call: TRBV18; j_call: TRBJ1-3; d_call: .; clone_size: .; cdr3_nt: TGTGCCAGCTCCCCCGAGACCGTCTCCTCTGGAAACACCATATATTTT; cdr3_aa: CASSPETVSSGNTIYF
v_call: TRBV5-6; j_call: TRBJ2-3; d_call: .; clone_size: .; cdr3_nt: TGTGCCAGCAGCAGATCCGGACGGACTAGCACAGATACGCAGTATTTT; cdr3_aa: CASSRSGRTSTDTQYF
v_call: TRBV6-1; j_call: TRBJ1-2; d_call: .; clone_size: once; cdr3_nt: TGTGCCAGCAGTGAGAGTCAGGGGTATGGCTACACCTTC; cdr3_aa: CASSESQGYGYTF
v_call: TRBV6-5; j_call: TRBJ1-4; d_call: .; clone_size: once; cdr3_nt: TGTGCCAGCAGTTACTCGAGGCAAGGCGACGAAAAACTGTTTTTT; cdr3_aa: CASSYSRQGDEKLFF
v_call: TRBV5-3; j_call: TRBJ1-2; d_call: TRBD1; clone_size: once; cdr3_nt: TGTGCCAGAAGCTTGGTAGACAGGGGAGACTATGGCTACACCTTC; cdr3_aa: CARSLVDRGDYGYTF
v_call: TRBV4-2; j_call: TRBJ2-2; d_call: .; clone_size: .; cdr3_nt: TGTGCCAGCAGCCAAGCGTGGGGGAAGAGCACCGGGGAGCTGTTTTTT; cdr3_aa: CASSQAWGKSTGELFF
v_call: TRBV29-1; j_call: TRBJ1-5; d_call: TRBD1; clone_size: .; cdr3_nt: TGCAGCGTTGGGGACAGTCAGAATCAGCCCCAGCATTTT; cdr3_aa: CSVGDSQNQPQHF
v_call: TRBV6-5; j_call: TRBJ2-7; d_call: TRBD1; clone_size: .; cdr3_nt: TGTGCCAGCAGTTCCCGGGACAGCTTCTACGAGCAGTACTTC; cdr3_aa: CASSSRDSFYEQYF
v_call: TRBV19; j_call: TRBJ1-3; d_call: .; clone_size: .; cdr3_nt: TGTGCCAGTGGCAGGGGAAACACCATATATTTT; cdr3_aa: CASGRGNTIYF
v_call: TRBV13; j_call: TRBJ2-7; d_call: .; clone_size: .; cdr3_nt: TGTGCCAGCAGCGAACAGGATACCTACGAGCAGTACTTC; cdr3_aa: CASSEQDTYEQYF
v_call: TRBV3-1/TRBV3-2; j_call: TRBJ2-5; d_call: TRBD2; clone_size: .; cdr3_nt: TGTGCCAGCAGCCAAGATTTAAGGACTAGAAAGGGCCAGTACTTC; cdr3_aa: CASSQDLRTRKGQYF
v_call: TRBV7-3; j_call: TRBJ1-4; d_call: TRBD1; clone_size: few; cdr3_nt: TGTGCCAGCAGCTTTAGGACAGGGGGTGAAAAACTGTTTTTT; cdr3_aa: CASSFRTGGEKLFF
v_call: TRBV5-1; j_call: TRBJ1-3; d_call: .; clone_size: .; cdr3_nt: TGCGCCAGCAGCTTGGATCGGGGCAACTCTGGAAACACCATATATTTT; cdr3_aa: CASSLDRGNSGNTIYF
v_call: TRBV7-2; j_call: TRBJ2-1; d_call: .; clone_size: .; cdr3_nt: TGTGCCAGCAGCTTATTCTCCTACAATGAGCAGTTCTTC; cdr3_aa: CASSLFSYNEQFF
v_call: TRBV7-2; j_call: TRBJ1-2; d_call: .; clone_size: .; cdr3_nt: TGTGCCAGCAGCCCCCCCGGGGGGATGATCTATGGCTACACCTTC; cdr3_aa: CASSPPGGMIYGYTF
v_call: TRBV11-2; j_call: TRBJ1-4; d_call: TRBD1; clone_size: few; cdr3_nt: TGTGCCAGCAGCCGCGGGACAGGTGATAATGAAAAACTGTTTTTT; cdr3_aa: CASSRGTGDNEKLFF
v_call: TRBV5-4; j_call: TRBJ1-4; d_call: .; clone_size: .; cdr3_nt: TGTGCCAGCAGCCCGACAGGTCGAAATGAAAAACTGTTTTTT; cdr3_aa: CASSPTGRNEKLFF
v_call: TRBV7-9; j_call: TRBJ2-6; d_call: .; clone_size: once; cdr3_nt: TGTGCCAGCAGCTTCTTGGGGGGCTCTGGGGCCAACGTCCTGACTTTC; cdr3_aa: CASSFLGGSGANVLTF
v_call: TRBV2; j_call: TRBJ2-7; d_call: TRBD2; clone_size: .; cdr3_nt: TGTGCCAGCAGTTATAGCGGGATCTCCTACGAGCAGTACTTC; cdr3_aa: CASSYSGISYEQYF
v_call: TRBV4-2; j_call: TRBJ2-5; d_call: TRBD2; clone_size: .; cdr3_nt: TGTGCCAGCAGCCAAAAGAAAAGGGAGAGCGGGAACGAGACCCAGTACTTC; cdr3_aa: CASSQKKRESGNETQYF
v_call: TRBV19; j_call: TRBJ2-7; d_call: .; clone_size: .; cdr3_nt: TGTGCCAGTGCGGAAAAGGCTCTCTACGAGCAGTACTTC; cdr3_aa: CASAEKALYEQYF
v_call: TRBV6-5; j_call: TRBJ2-7; d_call: TRBD2; clone_size: .; cdr3_nt: TGTGCCAGCAGTTCCGGACTAGGGTCCTACGAGCAGTACTTC; cdr3_aa: CASSSGLGSYEQYF
v_call: TRBV5-1; j_call: TRBJ2-3; d_call: .; clone_size: once; cdr3_nt: TGCGCCAGCAGCACCTATCCGGGACTCAGCACAGATACGCAGTATTTT; cdr3_aa: CASSTYPGLSTDTQYF
v_call: TRBV11-1; j_call: TRBJ1-2; d_call: .; clone_size: .; cdr3_nt: TGTGCCAGCAGCTTAATCGACGGCTATGGCTACACCTTC; cdr3_aa: CASSLIDGYGYTF
v_call: TRBV2; j_call: TRBJ1-1; d_call: .; clone_size: .; cdr3_nt: TGTGCCAGACCCAGAGGGGGGGGCGGGAACACTGAAGCTTTCTTT; cdr3_aa: CARPRGGGGNTEAFF
v_call: TRBV19; j_call: TRBJ1-2; d_call: TRBD1; clone_size: .; cdr3_nt: TGTGCCAGTAGTATACGACAGGGGACGAACTTCTATGGCTACACCTTC; cdr3_aa: CASSIRQGTNFYGYTF
v_call: TRBV2; j_call: TRBJ1-3; d_call: .; clone_size: .; cdr3_nt: TGTGCCAGCAGTGACGTCCGGGAACCTGGAAACACCATATATTTT; cdr3_aa: CASSDVREPGNTIYF
v_call: TRBV7-2; j_call: TRBJ1-4; d_call: TRBD1; clone_size: .; cdr3_nt: TGTGCCAGCAGCCTACAGGGGGCGCGTGAAAAACTGTTTTTT; cdr3_aa: CASSLQGAREKLFF
v_call: TRBV30; j_call: TRBJ1-4; d_call: .; clone_size: .; cdr3_nt: TGTGCCTGGAGTTCAGACTCCGGTGAAAAACTGTTTTTT; cdr3_aa: CAWSSDSGEKLFF
v_call: TRBV30; j_call: TRBJ2-7; d_call: TRBD2; clone_size: .; cdr3_nt: TGTGCCTGGAGTGATACAGGGTCAGGGTTAGCGGGACAATACTTC; cdr3_aa: CAWSDTGSGLAGQYF
v_call: TRBV2; j_call: TRBJ1-3; d_call: .; clone_size: .; cdr3_nt: TGTGCCAGCAGTGAATATAACACCATATATTTT; cdr3_aa: CASSEYNTIYF
v_call: TRBV18; j_call: TRBJ1-3; d_call: TRBD1; clone_size: few; cdr3_nt: TGTGCCAGCTCACCATCGAAGGACAGGGAAAACACCATATATTTT; cdr3_aa: CASSPSKDRENTIYF
v_call: TRBV30; j_call: TRBJ1-3; d_call: .; clone_size: .; cdr3_nt: TGTGCCTCGCAAGGGTTTTCTGGAAACACCATATATTTT; cdr3_aa: CASQGFSGNTIYF
v_call: TRBV7-3; j_call: TRBJ2-1; d_call: .; clone_size: .; cdr3_nt: TGTGCCAGCAGCTTGGTGGGGACGGGTGAGCAGTTCTTC; cdr3_aa: CASSLVGTGEQFF
v_call: TRBV18; j_call: TRBJ2-7; d_call: TRBD2; clone_size: .; cdr3_nt: TGTGCCAGCTCACCGAGGGCCGGGGAGCGGGGGTACGAGCAGTACTTC; cdr3_aa: CASSPRAGERGYEQYF
v_call: TRBV7-6; j_call: TRBJ2-4; d_call: .; clone_size: .; cdr3_nt: TGTGCCAGCAGCTTAGATGGGTCCTCAGTCCCCAAAAACATTCAGTACTTC; cdr3_aa: CASSLDGSSVPKNIQYF
v_call: TRBV10-2; j_call: TRBJ1-5; d_call: TRBD1; clone_size: few; cdr3_nt: TGCGCCAGCAGCTTGGACAGGAGAAATCAGCCCCAGCATTTT; cdr3_aa: CASSLDRRNQPQHF
v_call: TRBV27; j_call: TRBJ2-7; d_call: .; clone_size: .; cdr3_nt: TGTGCCAGCAGTTCGGCGCAGGGGATTTGGAACGAGCAGTACTTC; cdr3_aa: CASSSAQGIWNEQYF
v_call: TRBV30; j_call: TRBJ1-6; d_call: TRBD1; clone_size: .; cdr3_nt: TGTGCCTGGAGCGGCCCCGGAACAGGGGTCAGGTATTCACCCCTCCACTTT; cdr3_aa: CAWSGPGTGVRYSPLHF
v_call: TRBV6-1; j_call: TRBJ1-6; d_call: .; clone_size: .; cdr3_nt: TGTGCCAGCAGTGAAGCGGGGCCCGGTTCACCCCTCCACTTT; cdr3_aa: CASSEAGPGSPLHF
v_call: TRBV30; j_call: TRBJ1-1; d_call: TRBD1; clone_size: .; cdr3_nt: TGTGCCTGGAGTGCACAAGACAGGGATGGCACTGAAGCTTTCTTT; cdr3_aa: CAWSAQDRDGTEAFF
v_call: TRBV6-2/TRBV6-3; j_call: TRBJ1-6; d_call: TRBD1; clone_size: .; cdr3_nt: TGTGCCAGCAGCAACAGGGGCCCCTTGTCACCCCTCCACTTT; cdr3_aa: CASSNRGPLSPLHF
v_call: TRBV7-8; j_call: TRBJ2-3; d_call: TRBD2; clone_size: .; cdr3_nt: TGTGCCAGCAGCTTAGTTGAGCGGGGTACCAATACGCAGTATTTT; cdr3_aa: CASSLVERGTNTQYF